This T cell receptor (beta chain) was sequenced in a study of blood T cell repertoires in COVID-19 (dated by TCRdb to 2019 to 2021). Study-level background: Collaborator samples came from the United States, Italy and Spain and covered acute and convalescent phases of COVID-19. The prospective study material was composed of cDNA or gDNA derived from T cells, B-cell-depleted T cells, or PBMCs. Deeply sampled blood TCRbeta repertoires from subjects exposed to, actively infected with, or recovered from COVID-19 were included in the dataset. The repertoires were released in a freely available public database intended as a resource for research on the immune response to SARS-CoV-2. The samples were drawn from two sources: the first 160 participants of the ongoing ImmuneRACE study, and 950 to 1,500 subjects contributed by 6 global collaborators. A de-identified subject ID, COVID-19 status, age in years and sex were almost always included in the sample metadata. Where available, HLA class I and class II types were taken from metadata supplied by the sample provider and were not determined by assay-based typing.

TCRbeta CDR3 regions were amplified from genomic DNA by means of the immunoSEQ Assay, a bias-controlled multiplex PCR. Turning to the authors' computational methods: Within the assay, amplification of reference gene primers was used to estimate how many nucleated cells each sample contained. To quantify the absolute abundance of each unique TCRbeta CDR3 rearrangement, sequence reads were collapsed and filtered. For each sample, productive Simpson clonality was calculated as the square root of Simpson's diversity index over productive rearrangements. TCRdb re-hosts the immuneACCESS table, in-frame sequences only. Its copies lack some clones; in the studies checked, an unresolved V gene accounts for under half of them, and the cause for the rest is not known. V and J calls and clone size are given by that table; D and trimming were obtained from the DNA. The sample table records over 200,000 clones; roughly 87% of these occur just once. The ten top clones hold less than 14% of the sample.

Broader findings and caveats from the paper: The amount of clinical and demographic metadata varied by source and participant and was provided uncurated.

Participants in the prospective study were enrolled through a virtual design, were aged about 18 to 89 years, and lived in 20 to 30 United States geographic areas. In the prospective study, cohorts were assigned on the basis of participant-reported clinical history obtained from a screening survey and a study questionnaire. Recovered participants in ImmuneRACE Cohort 3 were defined as having two consecutive negative NP/OP PCR tests, clearance from a healthcare professional, or resolution of symptoms. In the prospective study, whole blood, serum and a nasopharyngeal or oropharyngeal swab were collected from each participant by mobile phlebotomists. Over a roughly 2-month period, participants in the prospective study had the option of providing additional blood draws and questionnaires. Before DNA extraction, prospective study blood samples were shipped either frozen or at room temperature. A few counts support this clone. This clone's antigen is unknown. No much larger clone is present one base from it, and per-base qualities are unavailable.

The CDR3 spans 15 residues, from the cysteine through the phenylalanine. Only the CDR3 region is kept as DNA, spanning 45 bases read in frame from base 1. A distance of 11 bases separates the germline ends of V and J, which lose 0 bases and 6 bases respectively. CDR1 and CDR2 are drawn from the germline V gene (reference sequence): LGHDT, YNNKEL. Sequencing was carried out using PBMCs or T cells enriched from blood (not recorded which). The rearranged chain carries TRBV3-1 (or the pseudogene TRBV3-2) and TRBJ1-4, with no confidently assigned D gene. This TCR was sampled from a man aged 25 to 45 who had recovered from COVID-19. The encoded CDR3 is CASSQEFGGDEKLFF. The nucleotide sequence reads TGTGCCAGCAGCCAAGAATTCGGCGGGGATGAAAAACTGTTTTTT.